This entry describes one T cell receptor beta chain. How the authors handled the data: Reference gene primer amplification yielded estimated nucleated cell counts. TCRdb's copy holds only in-frame clones and misses some; the assay was immunoSEQ multiplex PCR. Clone size and V and J calls were adopted from that table, with D and trimming inferred from the DNA. The table has over 250,000 clones, around 86% seen once; the top ten hold roughly 13%. This sample was taken from a study of blood T cell repertoires in COVID-19. Study summary: Researchers got acute and convalescent COVID-19 samples from the United States, Italy and Spain. The cDNA or gDNA used as material had been derived from T cells, B-cell-depleted T cells, or PBMCs.

Germline CDR1 is MNHEY and CDR2 is SVGAGI. Germline trimming cut 7 bases from V and 6 bases from J; bases unmatched to any gene: 5. There are 14 residues in the CDR3. J is TRBJ2-1 and V is TRBV6-5; 11 nucleotides match TRBD2. The sequenced sample was peripheral blood. The sequence derives from a human donor in a cohort sampled during active COVID-19. The CDR3 coding sequence is TGTGCCAGCATCACTAGCGGGAGAATCAATGAGCAGTTCTTC. Translated: CASITSGRINEQFF.